This T cell receptor beta chain was recovered during a study of blood T cell repertoires in COVID-19. Study context: COVID-19 samples collected from the United States, Italy and Spain covered acute and convalescent phases.

Repertoires were generated with immunoSEQ multiplex PCR, while TCRdb's copy carries only in-frame clones and drops some. The sample lists tens of thousands of clones; approximately 86% were seen once. Germline loops: CDR1 MNHEY, CDR2 SMNVEV (reference sequence). Trimming at V came to 5 bases and at J to 1 base, leaving 3 bases not matched to a gene. The CDR3 sequence is 16 residues long. This receptor was obtained from a man in his 70s with acute or convalescent COVID-19. The source material was peripheral blood. V usage is TRBV27 and J usage is TRBJ2-1; 12 bases match TRBD2. The CDR3 sequence: CASSRTSGVSYNEQFF. The CDR3 DNA follows: TGTGCCAGCAGTCGGACTAGCGGGGTTTCCTACAATGAGCAGTTCTTC.